This record covers a single T cell receptor beta chain. Its antigen is unidentified. Germline is not matched at one junction end, which may reflect a read error. Germline V gives CDR1 LNHNV, CDR2 YYDKDF (reference sequence). CDR3 length equals 14 residues. This entry belongs to a study of T cell repertoires in cytomegalovirus infection. On the study more broadly: Carrying CMV and the relevant HLA type showed in public TCR beta signatures. General study results and limits: HLA-C-restricted TCR beta clonotypes specific for CMV led the ex vivo response.

TCRdb independently ran MiXCR on the reads; one entry per CDR3 protein. The table includes 650,000 to 850,000 distinct CDR3 sequences, just under 30% detected once. V usage is TRBV15 and J usage is TRBJ1-6; possibly TRBD1 for D (5 bases). The receptor's source is a human donor in good health (CMV status not recorded). Some clones in this sample may be carry-over from other donors' samples. Sequenced here: cultured CD8+ T cells from PBMCs, sampled from culture after CMV antigen stimulation. The CDR3 protein is CVTSKTAYNSPLHF. The CDR3 region has the DNA TGTGTCACCAGCAAGACAGCTTATAATTCACCCCTCCACTTT. The variable domain in full, with the rest retrieved from reference TRBV15 and TRBJ1-6, is DAMVIQNPRYQVTQFGKPVTLSCSQTLNHNVMYWYQQKSSQAPKLLFHYYDKDFNNEADTPDNFQSRRPNTSFCFLDIRSPGLGDTAMYLCVTSKTAYNSPLHFGNGTRLTVT.